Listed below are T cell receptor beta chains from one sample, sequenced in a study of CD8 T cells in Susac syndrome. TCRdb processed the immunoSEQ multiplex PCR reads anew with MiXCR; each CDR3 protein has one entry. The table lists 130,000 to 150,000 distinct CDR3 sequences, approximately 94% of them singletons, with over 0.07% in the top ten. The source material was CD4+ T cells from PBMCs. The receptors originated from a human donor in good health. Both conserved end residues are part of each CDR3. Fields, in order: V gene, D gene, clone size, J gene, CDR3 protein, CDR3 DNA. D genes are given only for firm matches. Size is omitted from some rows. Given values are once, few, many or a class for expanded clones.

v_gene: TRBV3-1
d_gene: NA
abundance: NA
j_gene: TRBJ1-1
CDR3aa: CASSQNAGEAFF
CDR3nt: TGTGCCAGCAGCCAAAATGCGGGGGAAGCTTTCTTT

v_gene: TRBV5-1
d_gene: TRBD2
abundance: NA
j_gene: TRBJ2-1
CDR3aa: CASSPRSLAGVDEQFF
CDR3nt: TGCGCCAGCAGCCCACGGTCGCTAGCGGGAGTAGATGAGCAGTTCTTC

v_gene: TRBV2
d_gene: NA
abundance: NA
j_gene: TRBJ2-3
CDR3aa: CASSGDSGDTQYF
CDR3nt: TGTGCCAGCAGTGGAGATAGCGGAGATACGCAGTATTTT

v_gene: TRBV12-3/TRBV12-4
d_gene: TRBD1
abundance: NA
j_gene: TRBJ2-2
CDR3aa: CASRSTGGAGGELFF
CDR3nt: TGTGCCAGCAGATCTACAGGGGGCGCGGGCGGGGAGCTGTTTTTT

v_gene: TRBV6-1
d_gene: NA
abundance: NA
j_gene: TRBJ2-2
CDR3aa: CASTPPQNAGELFF
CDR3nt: TGTGCCAGCACCCCTCCTCAGAACGCCGGGGAGCTGTTTTTT

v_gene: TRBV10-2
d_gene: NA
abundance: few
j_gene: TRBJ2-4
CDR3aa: CASSDSGGRQNIQYF
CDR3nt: TGCGCCAGCAGTGATTCGGGGGGCAGGCAAAACATTCAGTACTTC

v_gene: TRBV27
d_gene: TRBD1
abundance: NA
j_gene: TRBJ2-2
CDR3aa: CASSGRQGHSGGELFF
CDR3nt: TGTGCCAGCAGTGGCCGACAGGGTCATTCGGGCGGGGAGCTGTTTTTT

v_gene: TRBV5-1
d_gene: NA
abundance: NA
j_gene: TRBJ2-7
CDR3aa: CASGQGVSYEQYF
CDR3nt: TGCGCCAGCGGGCAGGGTGTCTCCTACGAGCAGTACTTC

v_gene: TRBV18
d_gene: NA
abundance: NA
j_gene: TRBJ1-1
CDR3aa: CASSPPQPNTEAFF
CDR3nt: TGTGCCAGCTCACCACCACAACCGAACACTGAAGCTTTCTTT

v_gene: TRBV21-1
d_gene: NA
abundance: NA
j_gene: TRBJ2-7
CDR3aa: CASSSRQGFPHEQYF
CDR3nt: TGTGCCAGCAGCTCCCGACAGGGATTTCCCCACGAGCAGTACTTC

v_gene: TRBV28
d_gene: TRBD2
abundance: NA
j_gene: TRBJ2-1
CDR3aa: CASSSLTSGSDNEQFF
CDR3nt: TGTGCCAGCAGTTCTCTGACTAGCGGGAGCGACAATGAGCAGTTCTTC

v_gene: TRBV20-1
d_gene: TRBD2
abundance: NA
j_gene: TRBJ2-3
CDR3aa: CSAETSGRTDTQYF
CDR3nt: TGCAGTGCTGAGACTAGCGGGCGTACAGATACGCAGTATTTT

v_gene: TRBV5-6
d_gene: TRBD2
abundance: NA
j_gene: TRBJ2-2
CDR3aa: CASTRWLAGGPGELFF
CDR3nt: TGTGCCAGCACCCGCTGGCTAGCGGGAGGCCCCGGGGAGCTGTTTTTT

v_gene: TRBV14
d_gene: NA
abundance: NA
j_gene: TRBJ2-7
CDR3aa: CASSQDPRHSSSYEQYF
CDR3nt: TGTGCCAGCAGCCAAGATCCTCGGCATTCGAGCTCCTACGAGCAGTACTTC

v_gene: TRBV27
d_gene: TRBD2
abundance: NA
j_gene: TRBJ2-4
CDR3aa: CASSPGGVSYIQYF
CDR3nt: TGTGCCAGCAGTCCCGGGGGGGTATCATACATTCAGTACTTC

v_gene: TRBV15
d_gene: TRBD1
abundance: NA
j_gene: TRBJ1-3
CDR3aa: CATSRRQGSGNTIYF
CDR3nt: TGTGCCACCAGCAGGAGACAGGGGTCTGGAAACACCATATATTTT

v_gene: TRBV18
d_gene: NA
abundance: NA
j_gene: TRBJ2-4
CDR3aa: CASSPSEGINIQYF
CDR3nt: TGTGCCAGCTCACCGAGTGAAGGGATTAACATTCAGTACTTC

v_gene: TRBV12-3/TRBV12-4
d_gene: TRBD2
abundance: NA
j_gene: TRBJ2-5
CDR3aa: CASSSSRLAVETQYF
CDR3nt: TGTGCCAGCAGTTCCAGCAGACTAGCTGTTGAGACCCAGTACTTC

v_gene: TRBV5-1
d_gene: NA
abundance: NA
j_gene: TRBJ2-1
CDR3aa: CASRSGWHEQFF
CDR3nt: TGCGCCAGCAGATCAGGTTGGCATGAGCAGTTCTTC

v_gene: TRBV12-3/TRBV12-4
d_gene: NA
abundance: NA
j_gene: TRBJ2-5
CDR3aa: CASSFEGKETQYF
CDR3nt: TGTGCCAGCAGCTTCGAGGGGAAGGAGACCCAGTACTTC

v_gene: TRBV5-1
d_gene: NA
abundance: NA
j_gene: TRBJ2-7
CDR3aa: CASSWDTSYEQYF
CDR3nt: TGCGCCAGCAGCTGGGACACCTCCTACGAGCAGTACTTC

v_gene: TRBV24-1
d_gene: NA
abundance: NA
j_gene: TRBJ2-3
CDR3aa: CATSDPAGTADTQYF
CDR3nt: TGTGCCACCAGTGATCCTGCGGGGACGGCAGATACGCAGTATTTT

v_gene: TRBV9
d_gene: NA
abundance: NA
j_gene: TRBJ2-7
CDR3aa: CASRGTHHYEQYF
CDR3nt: TGTGCCAGCAGAGGGACACACCACTACGAGCAGTACTTC

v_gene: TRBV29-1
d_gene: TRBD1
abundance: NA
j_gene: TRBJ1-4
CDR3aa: CSVNNPTGGNEKLFF
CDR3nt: TGCAGCGTTAATAATCCGACAGGGGGCAATGAAAAACTGTTTTTT

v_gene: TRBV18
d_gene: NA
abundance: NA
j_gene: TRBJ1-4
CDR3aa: CASSLGRLRNEKLFF
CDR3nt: TGTGCCAGCTCACTGGGCCGACTTCGGAACGAAAAACTGTTTTTT

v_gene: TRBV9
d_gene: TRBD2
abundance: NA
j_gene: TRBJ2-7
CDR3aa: CASSVVAGPGEQYF
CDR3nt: TGTGCCAGCAGCGTAGTAGCGGGACCGGGCGAGCAGTACTTC

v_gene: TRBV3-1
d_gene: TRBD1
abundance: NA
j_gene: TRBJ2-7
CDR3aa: CASSQPGQGAGEQYF
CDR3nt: TGTGCCAGCAGCCAGCCGGGACAGGGGGCCGGCGAGCAGTACTTC

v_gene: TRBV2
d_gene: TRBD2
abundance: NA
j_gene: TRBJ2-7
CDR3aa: CASSEVTSSHNEQYF
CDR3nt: TGTGCCAGCAGTGAGGTGACTAGCAGTCACAACGAGCAGTACTTC

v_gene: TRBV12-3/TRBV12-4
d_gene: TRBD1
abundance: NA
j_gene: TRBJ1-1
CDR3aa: CASSQVGGEDTEAFF
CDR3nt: TGTGCCAGCTCCCAGGTAGGGGGCGAGGACACTGAAGCTTTCTTT

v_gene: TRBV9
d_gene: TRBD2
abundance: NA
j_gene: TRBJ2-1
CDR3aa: CASSVFGTSGKNEQFF
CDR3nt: TGTGCCAGCAGCGTATTCGGGACTAGCGGGAAGAATGAGCAGTTCTTC

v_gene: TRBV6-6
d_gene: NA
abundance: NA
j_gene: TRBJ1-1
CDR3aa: CASTPTDQNTEAFF
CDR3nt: TGTGCCAGCACCCCGACAGACCAGAACACTGAAGCTTTCTTT

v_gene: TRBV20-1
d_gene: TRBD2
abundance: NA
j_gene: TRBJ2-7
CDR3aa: CSARVSLADVEQYF
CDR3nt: TGCAGTGCTAGAGTAAGCCTAGCGGACGTCGAGCAGTACTTC

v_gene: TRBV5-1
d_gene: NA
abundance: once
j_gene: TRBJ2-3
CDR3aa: CASSLRGVSTDTQYF
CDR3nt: TGCGCCAGCAGCTTGCGAGGGGTCAGCACAGATACGCAGTATTTT

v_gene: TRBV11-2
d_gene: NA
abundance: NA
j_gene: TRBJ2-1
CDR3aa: CASSSLSVESEQFF
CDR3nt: TGTGCCAGCAGCTCCCTCTCTGTCGAGTCTGAGCAGTTCTTC

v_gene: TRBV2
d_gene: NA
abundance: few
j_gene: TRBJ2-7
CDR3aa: CASSGQSYEQYF
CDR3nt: TGTGCCAGCAGTGGGCAGTCCTACGAGCAGTACTTC

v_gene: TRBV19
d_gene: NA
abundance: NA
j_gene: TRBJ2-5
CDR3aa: CASRLSGDAGTQYF
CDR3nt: TGTGCCAGTAGACTGTCCGGCGACGCTGGGACCCAGTACTTC

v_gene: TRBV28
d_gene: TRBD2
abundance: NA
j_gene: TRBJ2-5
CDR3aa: CASSLSSGRETQYF
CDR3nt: TGTGCCAGCAGTTTATCTTCCGGGAGGGAGACCCAGTACTTC

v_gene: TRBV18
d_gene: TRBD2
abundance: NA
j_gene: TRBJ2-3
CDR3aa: CASSLFDSGGGTDTQYF
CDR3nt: TGTGCCAGCTCACTGTTCGATAGCGGGGGAGGCACAGATACGCAGTATTTT

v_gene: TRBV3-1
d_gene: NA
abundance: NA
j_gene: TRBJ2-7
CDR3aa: CASSLGPQSEQYF
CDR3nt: TGTGCCAGCAGCCTCGGGCCCCAAAGCGAGCAGTACTTC

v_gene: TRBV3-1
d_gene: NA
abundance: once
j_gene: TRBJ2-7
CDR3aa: CASSLQGNSYEQYF
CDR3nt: TGTGCCAGCAGCCTTCAGGGGAACTCCTACGAGCAGTACTTC

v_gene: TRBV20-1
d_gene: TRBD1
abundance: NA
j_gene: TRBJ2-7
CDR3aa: CSARGTGIYEQYF
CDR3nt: TGCAGTGCTAGAGGGACAGGGATCTACGAGCAGTACTTC

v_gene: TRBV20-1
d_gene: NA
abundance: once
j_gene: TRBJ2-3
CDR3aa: CSAILVGTTDTQYF
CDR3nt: TGCAGTGCTATCCTCGTGGGGACCACAGATACGCAGTATTTT